Following are 18 T cell receptor beta chains from one sample sequenced in a study of radiotherapy plus CTLA-4 blockade in lung cancer. The protocol was immunoSEQ multiplex PCR, while the TCRdb copy is restricted to in-frame clones and leaves out a portion. This table holds 50,000 to 65,000 clones, 75% to 85% found once. The sample was peripheral blood, taken from a patient treated with radiotherapy plus ipilimumab. The source of these receptors is a human donor with non-small cell lung cancer who had a partial response to radiotherapy plus ipilimumab.

The rearrangement uses TRBV4-1 and TRBJ2-3, with D possibly TRBD1 on 5 matching bases. There are 20 residues in the CDR3. From germline, CDR1 is MGHRA and CDR2 YSYEKL. Trimming removed 0 bases from V and 0 bases from J, with 22 bases in between. The chain's CDR3 is CASSQDRAHRLSSSTDTQYF. As DNA, the CDR3 is TGCGCCAGCAGCCAAGATCGGGCGCACAGGCTTTCTTCTAGCACAGATACGCAGTATTTT.

The rearrangement uses TRBV6-5 and TRBJ1-2; D possibly corresponds to TRBD1 (6 bases). Per germline, CDR1 MNHEY and CDR2 SVGAGI. Trimming removed 6 bases from V and 1 base from J, with 15 bases in between. The CDR3 has 15 amino acids. The DNA of the CDR3 is TGTGCCAGCAGACCCCAGGGGAACCTTAACTATGGCTACACCTTC. Amino acids: CASRPQGNLNYGYTF.

Here the CDR3 DNA reads TGTGCCAGTAGTATAGGGGGAGATTTGGGCAATCAGCCCCAGCATTTT. Translated: CASSIGGDLGNQPQHF. J is TRBJ1-5 and V is TRBV19; D call uncertain. CDR3 length equals 16 residues. The germline V gene encodes CDR1 LNHDA and CDR2 SQIVND (reference sequence). The V end was cut by 1 base, the J end by 2 bases, with 12 bases between.

V usage is TRBV28 and J usage is TRBJ1-5; no clear D. The V gene lost 4 bases and the J gene lost 4 bases, with 11 bases spanning the gap. CDR1 is MDHEN, CDR2 SYDVKM, per germline. The CDR3 covers 14 residues. The CDR3, as DNA: TGTGCCAGCAGTTGGACCGGGGAGAATCAGCCCCAGCATTTT. As protein: CASSWTGENQPQHF.

The chain joins TRBV7-2 to TRBJ1-4; D might be TRBD1 (6 bases). Germline CDR1 and CDR2: SGHTA and FQGNSA. The length of the CDR3 is 13 residues. The V gene lost 4 bases and the J gene lost 3 bases, with 6 bases spanning the gap. The DNA of the CDR3 is TGTGCCAGCAGCTGGACAGCTAATGAAAAACTGTTTTTT. Its translation is CASSWTANEKLFF.

The count of this clone is one. The rearrangement joins TRBV6-7 to TRBJ1-4, with no clear D. TRBV6-7 is an open reading frame, and its role is uncertain. V gave up 2 bases and J gave up 5 bases, with 6 bases separating them. The length of the CDR3 is 13 residues. The CDR3 nucleotides read TGTGCCAGCAGTTACCCTCGGAATGAAAAACTGTTTTTT. Its translation: CASSYPRNEKLFF.

This clone was seen a few times. The chain recombines TRBV5-8 with TRBJ2-7; 10 positions agree with TRBD1. Unmatched junction bases numbered 1, after V lost 0 bases and J lost 4 bases. CDR3 length: 14 residues. The germline V gene encodes CDR1 SGHTS and CDR2 YDEGEE. CDR3 loop: CASSLVGQGYEQYF. CDR3 nucleotides: TGTGCCAGCAGCTTGGTGGGACAGGGGTACGAGCAGTACTTC. Variable domain in full (rest from reference TRBV5-8 and TRBJ2-7): EAGVTQSPTHLIKTRGQQATLRCSPISGHTSVYWYQQALGLGLQFLLWYDEGEERNRGNFPPRFSGRQFPNYSSELNVNALELEDSALYLCASSLVGQGYEQYFGPGTRLTVT.

In its sample, this clone was seen a few times. V is TRBV5-6 and J is TRBJ1-1; no clear D. Germline V gene sequence: CDR1 SGHDT, CDR2 YYEEEE. The CDR3 spans 13 residues. V lost 2 bases and J lost 7, with 12 bases in between. Here the CDR3 DNA reads TGTGCCAGCAGCTTCCGAACGTCAGGTGAAGCTTTCTTT. Encoded protein: CASSFRTSGEAFF.

CDR3 residues: CASSLRGGSNQPQHF. The CDR3 DNA sequence: TGTGCCAGCAGCTTAAGAGGGGGCAGCAATCAGCCCCAGCATTTT. V usage is TRBV7-3 and J usage is TRBJ1-5; 7 bases map to TRBD1. The CDR3 length is 15 residues. Germline CDR1 and CDR2: SGHTA and FQGTGA. V dropped 1 base and J dropped 1; count of bases not matched to a gene: 1.

The V and J genes are TRBV28 and TRBJ2-3; D unclear. The CDR3 runs 13 residues. With 6 bases removed from V and 9 bases from J, the gap between germline ends came to 16 bases. Germline V CDR1 and CDR2: MDHEN, SYDVKM. The CDR3 region has the DNA TGTGCCAGCAGCGCCCCTGTGAGCCGGACGCAGTATTTT. This gives the protein CASSAPVSRTQYF.

This rearrangement joins TRBV19 to TRBJ1-6; TRBD1 is a possible D gene (6 bases). The CDR3 covers 16 residues. V lost 7 bases and J 8 bases, leaving 21 bases between the germline ends. Germline V gene lookup returns CDR1 LNHDA and CDR2 SQIVND (reference sequence). In nucleotides, the CDR3 is TGTGCCAGTAACCCCATCGGGGGGGCTGGGGATTCACCCCTCCACTTT. It codes for CASNPIGGAGDSPLHF.

The chain links TRBV27 to TRBJ2-1; 9 bases are a match to TRBD2. This CDR3 comprises 15 residues. With V trimmed by 7 bases and J by 0 bases, 4 bases remained unmatched. In germline, CDR1 is MNHEY, CDR2 SMNVEV (reference sequence). CDR3 nucleotides: TGTGCCAGCACCATTAGCGGGGGCTCCTACAATGAGCAGTTCTTC. Translation: CASTISGGSYNEQFF.

As for this clone: One end of the junction does not line up with germline, which may come from a read error. This sequence joins TRBV9 and TRBJ1-5, with 7 positions matching TRBD1. The germline CDR1 and CDR2 sequences are SGDLS and YYNGEE. CDR3 length equals 14 residues. The CDR3 loop reads CAGSSTGFVQPQHF. The CDR3 DNA reads as TGTGCCGGCAGCTCGACAGGGTTTGTTCAGCCCCAGCATTTT.

The V gene is TRBV28, the J gene TRBJ2-7; no reliable D call. Trimming pared 7 bases from V and 2 bases from J, leaving 15 bases between. This CDR3 is built from 14 residues. The germline V gene has CDR1 MDHEN and CDR2 SYDVKM. The CDR3 sequence is CASNLASRAYEQYF. DNA of the CDR3: TGTGCCAGCAATTTGGCCTCTCGGGCCTACGAGCAGTACTTC.

The chain employs TRBV6-5 and TRBJ1-2, with D tentatively TRBD1 (5 bases). The germline V gene encodes CDR1 MNHEY and CDR2 SVGAGI. There are 14 residues in the CDR3. V was pared by 2 bases and J by 2 bases, with 9 bases between. Here the CDR3 DNA reads TGTGCCAGCAGTTACGCTGACAGAAACTATGGCTACACCTTC. It translates to CASSYADRNYGYTF.

The CDR3 DNA sequence: TGTGCCAGCACCCCTATCCCAGGAAACACCATATATTTT. Its protein is CASTPIPGNTIYF. This rearrangement joins TRBV6-5 to TRBJ1-3; D gene unclear. Germline V gene sequence: CDR1 MNHEY, CDR2 SVGAGI. Trimming removed 7 bases from V and 4 bases from J, with 11 bases in between. The CDR3 is made up of 13 amino acids.

V usage is TRBV5-1 and J usage is TRBJ2-5; D perhaps matches TRBD2 (6 bases). Trimming removed 3 bases at V and 1 base at J, with 10 bases between. CDR3 length: 14 amino acids. Looked up from germline, CDR1 is SGHRS and CDR2 is YFSETQ. The CDR3 is CASSSLALQETQYF. For the CDR3, the DNA is TGCGCCAGCAGCTCGCTAGCGCTCCAAGAGACCCAGTACTTC.

This chain links TRBV7-3 with TRBJ2-2; the D gene is possibly TRBD2 (5 bases). CDR1 and CDR2 (germline): SGHTA, FQGTGA. Trimming removed 0 bases from V and 5 bases from J, with 10 bases in between. The CDR3 sequence is 15 residues long. For the CDR3, the DNA is TGTGCCAGCAGCTTAACTGGGGAGAGGACCGGGGAGCTGTTTTTT. Its translation: CASSLTGERTGELFF.